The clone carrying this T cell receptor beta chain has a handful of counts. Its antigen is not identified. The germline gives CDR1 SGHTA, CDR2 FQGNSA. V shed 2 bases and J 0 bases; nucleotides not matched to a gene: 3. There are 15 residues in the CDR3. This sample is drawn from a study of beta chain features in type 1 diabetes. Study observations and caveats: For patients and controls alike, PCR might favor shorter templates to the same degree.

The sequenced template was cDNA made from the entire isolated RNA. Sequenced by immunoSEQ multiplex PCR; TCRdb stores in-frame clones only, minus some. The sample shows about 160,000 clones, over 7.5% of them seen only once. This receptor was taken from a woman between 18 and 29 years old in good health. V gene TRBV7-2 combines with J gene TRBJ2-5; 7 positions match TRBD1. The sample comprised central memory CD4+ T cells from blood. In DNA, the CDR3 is TGTGCCAGCAGCTTATCGGGACAGTACCAAGAGACCCAGTACTTC. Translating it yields CASSLSGQYQETQYF.